The 17 T cell receptor beta chains presented below share a single source sample, sequenced in a study of shared clonotypes between healthy human individuals. Profiling relied on immunoSEQ multiplex PCR, and the TCRdb table lists in-frame clones only, not all of them. The sample lists around 1.6 million clones, roughly 98% seen once, with about 0.4% in the top ten. The sequencing input was naive CD4+ T cells sorted from blood. Subset denoted: CD45RA+ positively selected. The receptor set was obtained from a man aged 30 to 45 in good health.

The chain recombines TRBV6-4 with TRBJ1-5; D gene uncertain. The CDR3 length is 17 residues. The germline V and J ends were trimmed by 0 bases and 4 bases, with 16 bases remaining between them. From germline, CDR1 is MRHNA and CDR2 SNTAGT. The CDR3 protein is CASSDSNSAGSNQPQHF. In nucleotides, the CDR3 is TGTGCCAGCAGTGACTCGAATTCTGCAGGTTCGAATCAGCCCCAGCATTTT.

This rearrangement joins TRBV5-4 to TRBJ1-5; D is perhaps TRBD1 (5 bases). Germline V CDR1 and CDR2: SGHNT, YYREEE (reference sequence). The CDR3 length is 18 residues. The ends were cut back, 3 bases at V and 7 bases at J, with 26 bases in the middle. CDR3 coding DNA: TGTGCCAGCAGCTCGAGTCCGACCAGAGGTGGGGGGTCCCAGCCCCAGCATTTT. Translated, it gives CASSSSPTRGGGSQPQHF.

This clone appeared a single time. The V gene is TRBV10-3, the J gene TRBJ2-2; 12 bases are a match to TRBD2. This CDR3 is 17 amino acids long. Germline CDR1 and CDR2: ENHRY and SYGVKD. Losses at the gene ends were 2 bases for V and 2 bases for J; bases not matched to a gene: 3. CDR3 DNA sequence: TGTGCCATCAGTGAGCCTAGCGGGAGGGTAAACACCGGGGAGCTGTTTTTT. It translates to CAISEPSGRVNTGELFF.

With respect to this clone: Other DNA sequences within the sample encode an identical CDR3. The chain joins TRBV28 to TRBJ1-5, with TRBD1 matching over 7 bases. Trimming took 5 bases from V and 2 from J; bases not matched to a gene: 9. Germline lookup yields CDR1 MDHEN and CDR2 SYDVKM. This CDR3 is built from 16 residues. The CDR3 coding sequence is TGTGCCAGCAGTACCCCTACAGGGGTAGGCAATCAGCCCCAGCATTTT. It is translated as CASSTPTGVGNQPQHF.

The rearrangement uses TRBV14 and TRBJ1-2; D gene ambiguous. The V and J ends lost 0 bases and 6 bases respectively, with 2 bases between them. The CDR3 sequence is 11 residues long. Germline CDR1 is SGHDN and CDR2 is FVKESK. The chain's CDR3 is CASSQDDGYTF. The CDR3 DNA follows: TGTGCCAGCAGCCAAGATGATGGCTACACCTTC.

The chain couples TRBV10-1 to TRBJ1-1; D might be TRBD1 (5 bases). V was pared by 1 base and J by 5 bases, with 14 bases between. The CDR3 contains 15 residues. Germline V CDR1 and CDR2: WNHNN, SYGVQD (reference sequence). The chain's CDR3 is CASSELDPRETEAFF. CDR3 bases: TGCGCCAGCAGTGAGTTGGACCCCAGGGAAACTGAAGCTTTCTTT.

A single count supports this clone. The chain has TRBV21-1 and TRBJ2-7; TRBD2 is the table's D call, not checked against the DNA. TRBV21-1 is recorded as a pseudogene. The CDR3 is made up of 20 amino acids. CDR3: CASSKAHLAGGPGSSYEQYF. As DNA, the CDR3 is TGTGCCAGCAGCAAAGCTCATCTAGCGGGAGGGCCGGGGAGCTCCTACGAGCAGTACTTC.

The CDR3 loop reads CASSEYRGRTEAFF. In DNA, the CDR3 is TGTGCCAGCAGTGAATACAGGGGACGGACTGAAGCTTTCTTT. The chain joins TRBV6-1 to TRBJ1-1, with TRBD1 identical over 7 bases. Germline V gene lookup returns CDR1 MNHNS and CDR2 SASEGT. With 2 bases clipped from V and 5 bases from J, the junction kept 5 bases outside the gene matches. There are 14 residues in the CDR3.

The V call is TRBV14, the J call TRBJ2-7; D ambiguous. Trimming shortened V by 3 bases and J by 2 bases, and 17 bases separated the two germline ends. CDR1 and CDR2 from the germline V gene are SGHDN and FVKESK. The CDR3 has 16 amino acids. CDR3 nucleotides: TGTGCCAGCAGCCAGGCCCCCGTCAGGCACACCTACGAGCAGTACTTC. Translation: CASSQAPVRHTYEQYF.

J is TRBJ1-5 and V is TRBV28; perhaps TRBD1 as D (5 bases). The CDR3 runs 15 residues. Trimming stripped 5 bases from V and 5 bases from J, with 16 bases between. The germline gives CDR1 MDHEN, CDR2 SYDVKM. CDR3 region: CASSPMGEGHQPQHF. CDR3 in DNA: TGTGCCAGCAGTCCTATGGGGGAGGGACATCAGCCCCAGCATTTT.

The gene calls are TRBV7-8 and TRBJ1-5; 10 nucleotides agree with TRBD1. In germline, CDR1 is SGHVS, CDR2 FQNEAQ. Trimming took 5 bases from V and 7 from J; bases not matched to a gene: 14. The CDR3 contains 17 residues. CDR3 sequence reads: CASSAYGTGDAQQPQHF. CDR3 coding DNA: TGTGCCAGCAGCGCCTACGGGACAGGGGATGCTCAACAGCCCCAGCATTTT.

This clone was seen only once. The chain uses TRBV28 and TRBJ2-1, with 7 bases lining up with TRBD1. The CDR3 runs to 12 residues. The germline V gene encodes CDR1 MDHEN and CDR2 SYDVKM. Losses at the gene ends were 5 bases for V and 13 bases for J; bases not matched to a gene: 8. CDR3 amino acids: CASSLPTGFQFF. The CDR3 coding sequence is TGTGCCAGCAGTCTACCGACAGGGTTTCAGTTCTTC.

About this clone: Additional DNA sequences in this sample encode the identical CDR3. The J gene is TRBJ2-7, the V gene TRBV9; D gene unclear. The length of the CDR3 is 14 residues. CDR1 SGDLS and CDR2 YYNGEE come from the germline V gene. The V end was cut by 0 bases, the J end by 2 bases, with 9 bases between. The CDR3 sequence is CASSVAGTTYEQYF. In nucleotides, the CDR3 is TGTGCCAGCAGCGTAGCCGGCACCACCTACGAGCAGTACTTC.

The rearrangement uses TRBV4-3 and TRBJ1-1; D gene ambiguous. V lost 1 base and J 2 bases, leaving 8 bases between the germline ends. CDR1 is LGHNA, CDR2 YSLEER, per germline. The length of the CDR3 is 14 residues. The CDR3 loop reads CASSQVGSNTEAFF. CDR3 in DNA: TGCGCCAGCAGCCAAGTCGGCAGTAACACTGAAGCTTTCTTT.

The chain carries TRBV9 and TRBJ2-3; 12 bases map to TRBD2. The V and J ends lost 2 bases and 1 base, in that order; junction bases with no gene match: 5. This CDR3 has 17 amino acids. Germline values: CDR1 SGDLS, CDR2 YYNGEE. Here the CDR3 DNA reads TGTGCCAGCAGCGTCCTAGCGGGAGGGCCTCGCACAGATACGCAGTATTTT. It specifies CASSVLAGGPRTDTQYF. Looking up the rest from reference TRBV9 and TRBJ2-3 gives the full variable domain: DSGVTQTPKHLITATGQRVTLRCSPRSGDLSVYWYQQSLDQGLQFLIQYYNGEERAKGNILERFSAQQFPDLHSELNLSSLELGDSALYFCASSVLAGGPRTDTQYFGPGTRLTVL.

V usage is TRBV6-1 and J usage is TRBJ2-1, with D unclear. The CDR3 contains 13 residues. In germline, CDR1 is MNHNS, CDR2 SASEGT. The V and J ends lost 7 bases and 0 bases respectively, with 7 bases between them. CDR3 region: CASTRFSYNEQFF. Here the CDR3 DNA reads TGTGCCAGCACGCGGTTCTCCTACAATGAGCAGTTCTTC.

This clone was observed a single time. This chain joins TRBV27 and TRBJ2-1; possible D gene TRBD2, 6 bases. Germline V gene sequence: CDR1 MNHEY, CDR2 SMNVEV (reference sequence). This CDR3 comprises 16 residues. V gave up 3 bases and J gave up 2 bases, with 14 bases separating them. CDR3 bases: TGTGCCAGCAGTTTCGCTCGGCGGGGAGCCTACAATGAGCAGTTCTTC. Its translation is CASSFARRGAYNEQFF.